Here is one TCR beta chain with its context. The data stem from a study of shared clonotypes between healthy human individuals. Clones were read by immunoSEQ multiplex PCR, and TCRdb kept only the in-frame ones, dropping some. The table lists millions of clones, around 90% of them singletons, with 0.11% to 0.15% in the top ten. Between the trimmed V and J ends, which lost 8 bases and 4 bases, there was a span of 9 bases. The CDR3 runs 11 residues. Per germline, CDR1 MNHEY and CDR2 SVGAGI. The sample consisted of naive CD4+ T cells sorted from blood. Subset given: CD45RA+ positively selected. The rearrangement uses TRBV6-5 and TRBJ2-7; perhaps TRBD1 as D (5 bases). The receptor was isolated from a man aged 18 to 29 in good health. The CDR3 region is CASQKGYEQYF. For the CDR3, the DNA is TGTGCCAGCCAAAAGGGGTACGAGCAGTACTTC.